Shown below are 8 T cell receptor beta chains from a single sample sequenced in a study of cytomegalovirus exposure and HLA in healthy donors. Primers included in the PCR were 60 Vbeta and 13 Jbeta primers. This table comes from immunoSEQ multiplex PCR, and its TCRdb copy is limited to in-frame clones, with some not included. The table has 150,000 to 200,000 clones, about 80% seen once. The sequencing sample was made of PBMCs. These receptors all stem from a woman aged 35 to 49 in good health and CMV-seronegative.

V and J are TRBV4-3 and TRBJ2-3; a possible D gene is TRBD2 (6 bases). Trimming removed 4 bases at V and 2 bases at J, with 13 bases between. The CDR3 totals 15 residues. Germline assignment: CDR1 LGHNA and CDR2 YSLEER. The CDR3 reads CASSPAGGNTDTQYF. Written as DNA, the CDR3 is TGCGCCAGCAGCCCAGCCGGGGGTAACACAGATACGCAGTATTTT.

This sequence joins TRBV4-3 and TRBJ1-2, with a possible D match to TRBD1 (5 bases). Germline CDR1 and CDR2: LGHNA and YSLEER. With 0 bases removed from V and 7 bases from J, the gap between germline ends came to 12 bases. There are 14 residues in the CDR3. The CDR3 reads CASSQDRIQGGYTF. The CDR3 bases are TGCGCCAGCAGCCAAGACCGGATTCAGGGTGGCTACACCTTC.

DNA for the CDR3: TGTGCCAGCTCACCGAGCGGGGCCCCCGTGCGACGTGAGCAGTTCTTC. Translated, it gives CASSPSGAPVRREQFF. The J gene is TRBJ2-1, the V gene TRBV18, with TRBD2 matching 7 bases. CDR3 size: 16 residues. Losses at the gene ends were 3 bases for V and 9 bases for J; bases not matched to a gene: 14. The germline V gene encodes CDR1 KGHSH and CDR2 LQKENI.

This chain joins TRBV18 and TRBJ1-3; D remains ambiguous. The V gene's germline CDR1 is KGHSH and CDR2 LQKENI. The V end lost 6 bases, the J end lost 0 bases, and 12 bases lay between the germline ends. The CDR3 is made up of 15 amino acids. The CDR3 sequence: CASSRSPRSGNTIYF. DNA for the CDR3: TGTGCCAGCTCCCGCAGTCCACGCTCTGGAAACACCATATATTTT.

The chain couples TRBV19 to TRBJ1-1; D is ambiguous. Trimming removed 7 bases at V and 3 bases at J, with 6 bases between. CDR3 length: 11 amino acids. Germline assignment: CDR1 LNHDA and CDR2 SQIVND (reference sequence). CDR3 residues: CASKTDTEAFF. The DNA of the CDR3 is TGTGCCAGTAAAACGGACACTGAAGCTTTCTTT.

The rearrangement joins TRBV19 to TRBJ2-7, with D perhaps matching TRBD1 (6 bases). V was trimmed by 5 bases and J by 3 bases, leaving 11 bases between them. This CDR3 is built from 13 residues. Germline V gene sequence: CDR1 LNHDA, CDR2 SQIVND (reference sequence). For the CDR3, the DNA is TGTGCCAGTAGTCTCGGACAGTACTACGAGCAGTACTTC. Translation: CASSLGQYYEQYF.

The V gene is TRBV7-2, the J gene TRBJ1-1; D perhaps matches TRBD1 (6 bases). The CDR3 sequence is 14 residues long. Deletions cut 5 bases from V and 11 bases from J, with 21 bases between. CDR1 is SGHTA, CDR2 FQGNSA, per germline. The CDR3 region is CASSPLKGVRAAFF. The CDR3 DNA is TGTGCCAGCAGCCCCCTGAAGGGGGTGAGGGCGGCTTTCTTT. The complete variable domain, with remaining parts taken from reference TRBV7-2 and TRBJ1-1, reads GAGVSQSPSNKVTEKGKDVELRCDPISGHTALYWYRQSLGQGLEFLIYFQGNSAPDKSGLPSDRFSAERTGGSVSTLTIQRTQQEDSAVYLCASSPLKGVRAAFFGQGTRLTVV.

The chain recombines TRBV27 with TRBJ2-2; D remains ambiguous. Per the germline V gene, CDR1 is MNHEY and CDR2 is SMNVEV (reference sequence). This CDR3 has 15 amino acids. Trimming cost V 4 bases and J 7 bases, with 16 bases left between them. The CDR3 nucleotides read TGTGCCAGCAGTTCCCCGGTTTATGAGGTCGGGGAGCTGTTTTTT. Translation gives CASSSPVYEVGELFF.